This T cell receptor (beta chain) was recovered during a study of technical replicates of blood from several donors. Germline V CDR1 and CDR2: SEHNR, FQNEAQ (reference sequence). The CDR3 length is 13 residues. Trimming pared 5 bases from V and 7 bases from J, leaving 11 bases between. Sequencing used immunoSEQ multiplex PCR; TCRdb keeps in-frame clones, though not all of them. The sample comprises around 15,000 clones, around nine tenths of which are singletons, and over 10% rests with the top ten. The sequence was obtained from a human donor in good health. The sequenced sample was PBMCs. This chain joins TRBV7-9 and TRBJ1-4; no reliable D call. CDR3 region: CASSPVLAEKLFF. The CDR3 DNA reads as TGTGCCAGCAGCCCCGTTCTAGCTGAAAAACTGTTTTTT.